This TCR beta chain was profiled in a study of identical twins. Germline CDR1 is SGHRS and CDR2 is YFSETQ. The CDR3 is made up of 16 amino acids. With 0 bases clipped from V and 2 bases from J, the junction kept 3 bases outside the gene matches. A universal primer binding site was introduced by template switching. The final cDNA contained unique molecular identifiers. TCRdb ran MiXCR on the 5' RACE reads and lists one entry per CDR3 protein. The data hold 200,000 to 300,000 distinct CDR3 sequences, with around 6.6% observed a single time. This clonotype was picked up many times. Its antigen is as yet unknown. Findings of the study overall: The more abundant beta clonotypes in cord blood had fewer insertions, and memory repertoires did not show this. Out-of-frame alpha sequences shared by twins showed excess low generation probability. Researchers caution that invariant MAIT and iNKT cells could partly confound zero-insertion analyses.

The same sample was also studied in work on yellow fever vaccine responses in identical twins.

Sequencing used memory (CD45RO+) T cells sorted from blood. The rearrangement links TRBV5-1 to TRBJ2-3; TRBD1 matches 10 bases. This sequence was found in a woman between 18 and 29 years old in good health. The CDR3 loop reads CASSLAGQGITDTQYF. The CDR3 DNA reads TGCGCCAGCAGCTTGGCGGGACAGGGGATCACAGATACGCAGTATTTT.